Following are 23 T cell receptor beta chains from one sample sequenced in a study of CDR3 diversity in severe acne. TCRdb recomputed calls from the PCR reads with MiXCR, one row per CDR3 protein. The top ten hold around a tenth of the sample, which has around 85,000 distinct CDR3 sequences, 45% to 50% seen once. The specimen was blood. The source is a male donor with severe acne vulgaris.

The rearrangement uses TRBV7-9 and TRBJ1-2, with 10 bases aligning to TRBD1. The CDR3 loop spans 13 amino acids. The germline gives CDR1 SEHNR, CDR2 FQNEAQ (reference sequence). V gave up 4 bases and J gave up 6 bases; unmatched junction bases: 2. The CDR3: CASSSGTGDGYTF. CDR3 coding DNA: TGTGCCAGCAGCTCCGGGACAGGGGATGGCTACACCTTC. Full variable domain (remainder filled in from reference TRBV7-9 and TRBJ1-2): DTGVSQNPRHKITKRGQNVTFRCDPISEHNRLYWYRQTLGQGPEFLTYFQNEAQLEKSRLLSDRFSAERPKGSFSTLEIQRTEQGDSAMYLCASSSGTGDGYTFGSGTRLTVV.

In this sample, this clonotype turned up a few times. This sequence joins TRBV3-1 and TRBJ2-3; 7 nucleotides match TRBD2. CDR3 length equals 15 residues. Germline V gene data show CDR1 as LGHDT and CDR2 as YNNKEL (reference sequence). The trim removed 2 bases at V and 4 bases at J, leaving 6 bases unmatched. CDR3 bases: TGTGCCAGCAGCCAAACTGGCCTAGCGGCAGATACGCAGTATTTT. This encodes CASSQTGLAADTQYF.

Here the CDR3 DNA reads TGTGCCAGCAGTTACGATGGCCGGACAGGGCGGTATAGCAATCAGCCCCAGCATTTT. It encodes CASSYDGRTGRYSNQPQHF. The chain links TRBV6-5 to TRBJ1-5; 8 bases are shared with TRBD1. This CDR3 has 19 amino acids. V lost 2 bases to trimming and J lost 0 bases; unmatched junction nucleotides: 12. Germline CDR1 is MNHEY and CDR2 is SVGAGI.

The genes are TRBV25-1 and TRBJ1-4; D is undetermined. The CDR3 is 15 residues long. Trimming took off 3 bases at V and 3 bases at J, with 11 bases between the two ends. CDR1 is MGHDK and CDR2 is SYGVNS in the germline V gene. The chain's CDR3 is CASSDPQVSNEKLFF. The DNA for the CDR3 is TGTGCCAGCAGTGATCCCCAGGTCTCTAATGAAAAACTGTTTTTT. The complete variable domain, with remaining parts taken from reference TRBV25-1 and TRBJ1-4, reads EADIYQTPRYLVIGTGKKITLECSQTMGHDKMYWYQQDPGMELHLIHYSYGVNSTEKGDLSSESTVSRIRTEHFPLTLESARPSHTSQYLCASSDPQVSNEKLFFGSGTQLSVL.

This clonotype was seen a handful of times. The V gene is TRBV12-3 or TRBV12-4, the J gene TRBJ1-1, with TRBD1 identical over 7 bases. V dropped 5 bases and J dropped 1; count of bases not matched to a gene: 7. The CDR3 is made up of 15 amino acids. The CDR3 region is CASSMGEGANTEAFF. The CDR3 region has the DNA TGTGCCAGCAGTATGGGAGAGGGGGCGAACACTGAAGCTTTCTTT.

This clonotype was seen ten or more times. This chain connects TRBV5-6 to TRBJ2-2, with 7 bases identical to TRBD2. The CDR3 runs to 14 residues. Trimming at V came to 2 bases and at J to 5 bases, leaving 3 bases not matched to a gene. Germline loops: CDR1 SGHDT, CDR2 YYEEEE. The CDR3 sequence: CASSFGSGTGELFF. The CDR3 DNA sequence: TGTGCCAGCAGCTTTGGTAGCGGGACCGGGGAGCTGTTTTTT. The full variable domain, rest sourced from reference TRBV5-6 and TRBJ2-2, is DAGVTQSPTHLIKTRGQQVTLRCSPKSGHDTVSWYQQALGQGPQFIFQYYEEEERQRGNFPDRFSGHQFPNYSSELNVNALLLGDSALYLCASSFGSGTGELFFGEGSRLTVL.

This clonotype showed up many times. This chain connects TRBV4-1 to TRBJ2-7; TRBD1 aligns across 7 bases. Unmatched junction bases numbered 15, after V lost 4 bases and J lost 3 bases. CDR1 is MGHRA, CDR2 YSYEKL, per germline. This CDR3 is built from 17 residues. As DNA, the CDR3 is TGCGCCAGCAGCCTCGAGCCTAGGGACAGTAGGTTCTACGAGCAGTACTTC. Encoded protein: CASSLEPRDSRFYEQYF.

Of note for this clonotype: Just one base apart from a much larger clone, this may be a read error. The CDR3 DNA sequence: TGTGCCAGCAGTGAGGGACAGGTCTATAGCTACACCTTC. Translation: CASSEGQVYSYTF. This chain joins TRBV25-1 and TRBJ1-2, with 8 bases fitting TRBD1. The CDR3 consists of 13 residues. In germline, CDR1 is MGHDK, CDR2 SYGVNS.

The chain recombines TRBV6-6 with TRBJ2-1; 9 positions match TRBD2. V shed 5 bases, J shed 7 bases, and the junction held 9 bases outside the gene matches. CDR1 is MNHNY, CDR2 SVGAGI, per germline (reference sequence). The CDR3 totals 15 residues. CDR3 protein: CASSLAGGPENEQFF. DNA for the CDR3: TGTGCCAGCAGTCTGGCGGGAGGGCCTGAGAATGAGCAGTTCTTC.

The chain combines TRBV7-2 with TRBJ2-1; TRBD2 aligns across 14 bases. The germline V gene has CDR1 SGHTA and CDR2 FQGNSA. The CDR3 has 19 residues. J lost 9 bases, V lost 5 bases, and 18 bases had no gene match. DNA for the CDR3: TGTGCCAGCAGCCCACGGGGACTAGCGGGAGTCGGGGACCGTAGTGAGCAGTTCTTC. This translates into CASSPRGLAGVGDRSEQFF.

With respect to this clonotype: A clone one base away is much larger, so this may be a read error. Here the CDR3 DNA reads TGTGCCAGCAGCAAAAGGGGGCCCCCCTACGAGCAGTACTTC. This sequence encodes CASSKRGPPYEQYF. The chain links TRBV5-6 to TRBJ2-7; TRBD1 matches at 7 bases. Per germline, CDR1 SGHDT and CDR2 YYEEEE. The CDR3 is made up of 14 amino acids. V dropped 4 bases and J dropped 2; count of bases not matched to a gene: 6.

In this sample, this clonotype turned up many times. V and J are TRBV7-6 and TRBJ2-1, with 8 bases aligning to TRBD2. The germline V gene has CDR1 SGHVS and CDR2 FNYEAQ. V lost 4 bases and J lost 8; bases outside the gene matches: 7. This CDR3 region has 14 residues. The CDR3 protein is CASSSRAGGYEQFF. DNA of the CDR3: TGTGCCAGCAGCTCTAGGGCGGGAGGATATGAGCAGTTCTTC. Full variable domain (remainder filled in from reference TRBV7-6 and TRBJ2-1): GAGVSQSPRYKVTKRGQDVALRCDPISGHVSLYWYRQALGQGPEFLTYFNYEAQQDKSGLPNDRFSAERPEGSISTLTIQRTEQRDSAMYRCASSSRAGGYEQFFGPGTRLTVL.

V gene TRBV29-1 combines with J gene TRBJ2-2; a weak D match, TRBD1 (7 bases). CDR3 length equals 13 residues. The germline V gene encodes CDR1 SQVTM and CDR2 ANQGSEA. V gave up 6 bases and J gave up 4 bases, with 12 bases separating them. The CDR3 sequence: CSVAGGPTGELFF. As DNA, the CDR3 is TGCAGCGTCGCAGGGGGGCCCACCGGGGAGCTGTTTTTT.

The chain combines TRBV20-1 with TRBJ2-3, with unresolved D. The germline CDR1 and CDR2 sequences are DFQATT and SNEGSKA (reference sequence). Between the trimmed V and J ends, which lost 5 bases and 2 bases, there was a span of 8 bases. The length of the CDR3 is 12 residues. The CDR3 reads CSALWATDTQYF. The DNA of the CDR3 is TGCAGTGCTCTCTGGGCCACAGATACGCAGTATTTT.

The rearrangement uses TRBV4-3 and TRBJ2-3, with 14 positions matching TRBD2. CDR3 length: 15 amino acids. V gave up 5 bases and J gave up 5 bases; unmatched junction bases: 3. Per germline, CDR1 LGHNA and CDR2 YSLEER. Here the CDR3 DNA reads TGCGCCAGCAGCTCGGGACTAGCGGGGGAAGATACGCAGTATTTT. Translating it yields CASSSGLAGEDTQYF.

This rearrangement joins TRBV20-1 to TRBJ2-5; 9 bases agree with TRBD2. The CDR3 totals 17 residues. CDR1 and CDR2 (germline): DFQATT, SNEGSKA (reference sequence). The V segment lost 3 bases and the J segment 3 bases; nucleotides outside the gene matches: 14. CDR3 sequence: CSARERPGLAPKETQYF. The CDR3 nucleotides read TGCAGTGCTAGGGAACGACCGGGACTAGCACCAAAAGAGACCCAGTACTTC.

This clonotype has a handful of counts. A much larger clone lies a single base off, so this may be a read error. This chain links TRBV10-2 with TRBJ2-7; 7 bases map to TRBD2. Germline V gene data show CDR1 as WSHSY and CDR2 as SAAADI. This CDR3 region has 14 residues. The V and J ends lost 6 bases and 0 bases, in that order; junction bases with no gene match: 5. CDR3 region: CASRASGSSYEQYF. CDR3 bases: TGCGCCAGCAGAGCTAGCGGAAGCTCCTACGAGCAGTACTTC.

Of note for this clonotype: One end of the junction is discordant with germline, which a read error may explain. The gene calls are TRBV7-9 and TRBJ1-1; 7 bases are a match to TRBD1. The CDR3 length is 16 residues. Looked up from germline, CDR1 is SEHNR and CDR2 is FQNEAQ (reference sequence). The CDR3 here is CASSQDPRGRKTEAFF. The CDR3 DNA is TGCGCCAGCAGCCAAGACCCCAGGGGGAGAAAGACTGAAGCTTTCTTT.

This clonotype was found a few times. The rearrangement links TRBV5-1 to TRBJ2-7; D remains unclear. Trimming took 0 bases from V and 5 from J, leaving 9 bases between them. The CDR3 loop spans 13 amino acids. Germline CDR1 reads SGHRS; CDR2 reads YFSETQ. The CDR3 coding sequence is TGCGCCAGCAGCTTGGTTCCCGGCAACGAGCAGTACGTC. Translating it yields CASSLVPGNEQYV.

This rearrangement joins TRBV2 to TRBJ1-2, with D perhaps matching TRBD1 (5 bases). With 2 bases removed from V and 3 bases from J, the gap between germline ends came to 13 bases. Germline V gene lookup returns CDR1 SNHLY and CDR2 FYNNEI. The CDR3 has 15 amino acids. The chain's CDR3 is CASSERRGEDYGYTF. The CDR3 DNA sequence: TGTGCCAGCAGTGAACGAAGGGGAGAAGACTATGGCTACACCTTC.

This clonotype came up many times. The CDR3, as DNA: TGTGCCAGCAGCCTAGAGGGGGGAAATGGAAACACCATATATTTT. Translating it yields CASSLEGGNGNTIYF. This chain links TRBV7-9 with TRBJ1-3; D is possibly TRBD1 (6 bases). This CDR3 comprises 15 residues. CDR1 is SEHNR, CDR2 FQNEAQ, per germline (reference sequence). The germline V and J ends were trimmed by 5 bases and 3 bases, with 14 bases remaining between them.

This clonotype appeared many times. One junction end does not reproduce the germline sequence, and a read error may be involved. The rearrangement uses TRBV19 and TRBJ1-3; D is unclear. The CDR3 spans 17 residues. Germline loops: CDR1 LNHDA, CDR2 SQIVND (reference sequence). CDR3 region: CASSVLGGSLSGNIIYF. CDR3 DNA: TGTGCCAGTAGCGTCTTAGGCGGAAGTCTCTCTGGAAACATCATATATTTT.

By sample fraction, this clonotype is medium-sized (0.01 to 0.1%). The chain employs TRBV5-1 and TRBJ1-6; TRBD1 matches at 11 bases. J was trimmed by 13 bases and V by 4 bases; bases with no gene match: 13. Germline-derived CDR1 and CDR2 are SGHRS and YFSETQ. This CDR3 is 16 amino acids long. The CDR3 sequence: CASSRIGQGASEPLHF. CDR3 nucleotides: TGCGCCAGCAGCCGGATCGGACAGGGGGCATCAGAGCCCCTCCACTTT.